Shown below are 14 T cell receptor beta chains from a single sample sequenced in a study of blood T cell repertoires in COVID-19. Produced via immunoSEQ multiplex PCR; TCRdb's table is partial and in-frame only. The profile shows about 160,000 clones, 85% to 95% of them singletons. The sequencing input was peripheral blood. These receptors originate from a woman in her 50s with acute or convalescent COVID-19.

This clone was counted once. The chain is built from TRBV10-3 and TRBJ2-7; D ambiguous. V was trimmed by 6 bases and J by 3 bases, leaving 21 bases between them. CDR3 size: 16 residues. CDR1 and CDR2 (germline): ENHRY, SYGVKD. CDR3 amino acids: CAISPGRLRDLYEQYF. The CDR3 DNA reads as TGTGCCATCAGCCCGGGTCGGTTGCGCGATCTCTACGAGCAGTACTTC.

This chain connects TRBV18 to TRBJ2-1; tentatively, D is TRBD1 (5 bases). Germline V gene sequence: CDR1 KGHSH, CDR2 LQKENI. V was trimmed by 2 bases and J by 8 bases, leaving 16 bases between them. This CDR3 region has 15 residues. In nucleotides, the CDR3 is TGTGCCAGCTCACCAATGGGCCAGGGCAGCGATGAGCAGTTCTTC. Translating gives CASSPMGQGSDEQFF. The variable domain in full, with the rest retrieved from reference TRBV18 and TRBJ2-1, is NAGVMQNPRHLVRRRGQEARLRCSPMKGHSHVYWYRQLPEEGLKFMVYLQKENIIDESGMPKERFSAEFPKEGPSILRIQQVVRGDSAAYFCASSPMGQGSDEQFFGPGTRLTVL.

The V call is TRBV9, the J call TRBJ1-1; D possibly corresponds to TRBD1 (5 bases). The CDR3 covers 14 residues. The V gene lost 0 bases and the J gene lost 4 bases, with 10 bases spanning the gap. Germline CDR1 and CDR2: SGDLS and YYNGEE. Written as DNA, the CDR3 is TGTGCCAGCAGCGTAGAGCCTCAGGGCACTGAAGCTTTCTTT. Its protein is CASSVEPQGTEAFF.

The gene calls are TRBV2 and TRBJ1-2; D may be TRBD1 (6 bases). CDR1 is SNHLY and CDR2 is FYNNEI in the germline V gene. CDR3 length: 12 amino acids. Trimming shortened V by 7 bases and J by 7 bases, and 13 bases separated the two germline ends. CDR3 loop: CASTLDSSGYTF. DNA of the CDR3: TGTGCCAGCACCTTGGACAGTTCTGGCTACACCTTC.

This rearrangement joins TRBV3-1 (or the pseudogene TRBV3-2) to TRBJ1-1, with 7 bases fitting TRBD1. In germline, CDR1 is LGHDT, CDR2 YNNKEL (reference sequence). The V and J ends lost 2 bases and 11 bases, in that order; junction bases with no gene match: 11. The CDR3 is 14 residues long. CDR3 region: CASSQIEGASLAFF. DNA for the CDR3: TGTGCCAGCAGCCAAATTGAGGGGGCTTCGTTGGCTTTCTTT.

The V call is TRBV16, the J call TRBJ1-2; D is undetermined. Germline-derived CDR1 and CDR2 are KGHSY and FQNENV. V dropped 4 bases and J dropped 2 bases, with 11 bases sitting between them. The CDR3 sequence is 14 residues long. CDR3 in amino acids: CASSLSAGNYGYTF. The CDR3 DNA reads TGTGCCAGCAGCCTTTCGGCGGGAAACTATGGCTACACCTTC.

The chain carries TRBV28 and TRBJ2-2; 8 nucleotides agree with TRBD1. Germline CDR1 reads MDHEN; CDR2 reads SYDVKM. The CDR3 totals 15 residues. The ends lost 8 bases at V and 5 bases at J; junction bases unmatched: 10. The CDR3 DNA sequence: TGTGCCAGCTGGGGGCAGGGGGCCGGAACCGGGGAGCTGTTTTTT. Translation gives CASWGQGAGTGELFF. The full variable domain, in which reference TRBV28 and TRBJ2-2 provide the parts outside the CDR3, is DVKVTQSSRYLVKRTGEKVFLECVQDMDHENMFWYRQDPGLGLRLIYFSYDVKMKEKGDIPEGYSVSREKKERFSLILESASTNQTSMYLCASWGQGAGTGELFFGEGSRLTVL.

The V and J genes are TRBV11-3 and TRBJ2-7; D is perhaps TRBD1 (5 bases). Germline V gene sequence: CDR1 SGHNT, CDR2 YENEEA. Trimming removed 1 base at V and 6 bases at J, with 10 bases between. The CDR3 has 13 amino acids. CDR3 bases: TGTGCCAGCAGCTTAGGACATGGGGCCGAGCAGTACTTC. Translation gives CASSLGHGAEQYF.

This sequence joins TRBV11-2 and TRBJ2-2; D is undetermined. Trimming removed 0 bases at V and 9 bases at J, with 11 bases between. Germline loops: CDR1 SGHAT, CDR2 FQNNGV. This CDR3 is built from 14 residues. In nucleotides, the CDR3 is TGTGCCAGCAGCTTAGAACCCCAGTCCCGGGAGCTGTTTTTT. Translated: CASSLEPQSRELFF. Supplemented by reference TRBV11-2 and TRBJ2-2, the full variable domain reads EAGVAQSPRYKIIEKRQSVAFWCNPISGHATLYWYQQILGQGPKLLIQFQNNGVVDDSQLPKDRFSAERLKGVDSTLKIQPAKLEDSAVYLCASSLEPQSRELFFGEGSRLTVL.

This chain connects TRBV27 to TRBJ2-3; D is unresolved. In germline, CDR1 is MNHEY, CDR2 SMNVEV (reference sequence). V dropped 6 bases and J dropped 6 bases, with 10 bases sitting between them. The CDR3 consists of 12 residues. CDR3 in DNA: TGTGCCAGCAGGGCGGCCGGGGATACGCAGTATTTT. Encoded protein: CASRAAGDTQYF.

The rearrangement uses TRBV27 and TRBJ2-1; the match to TRBD2 covers 13 bases. With V trimmed by 6 bases and J by 9 bases, 11 bases remained unmatched. CDR1 and CDR2 from the germline V gene are MNHEY and SMNVEV (reference sequence). The CDR3 runs 16 residues. The CDR3 sequence is CASSRTGTSGVGEQFF. The DNA of the CDR3 is TGTGCCAGCAGCAGAACCGGGACTAGCGGGGTTGGTGAGCAGTTCTTC.

V is TRBV5-4 and J is TRBJ1-1; 8 positions match TRBD1. V dropped 0 bases and J dropped 2; count of bases not matched to a gene: 12. The germline CDR1 and CDR2 sequences are SGHNT and YYREEE (reference sequence). The CDR3 spans 18 residues. The CDR3 protein is CASSLVGFGQGTNTEAFF. CDR3 nucleotide sequence: TGTGCCAGCAGCTTGGTCGGCTTTGGACAGGGCACAAACACTGAAGCTTTCTTT.

The chain links TRBV20-1 to TRBJ2-7, with D unresolved. The length of the CDR3 is 11 residues. Trimming took 0 bases from V and 9 from J, leaving 9 bases between them. CDR1 and CDR2 from the germline V gene are DFQATT and SNEGSKA (reference sequence). The CDR3 region has the DNA TGCAGTGCTAGAGACTTGGGCCCGCAGTACTTC. Translation gives CSARDLGPQYF.

Of note for this clone: A junction end diverges from the germline sequence, so it may reflect a read error. The same CDR3 can be traced to other DNA sequences in this sample. The chain has TRBV6-1 and TRBJ2-7, with D possibly being TRBD2 (6 bases). Per the germline V gene, CDR1 is MNHNS and CDR2 is SASEGT. The CDR3 has 14 amino acids. CDR3 in DNA: TGTGCCAGCAGTGAACGGGGGAACGACTACGAGCAATACTTC. It yields the protein CASSERGNDYEQYF.